Here is one T cell receptor (beta chain) with its context. As yet, its antigen is unknown. The record originates from a study of cytomegalovirus exposure and HLA in healthy donors. The PCR made use of 60 Vbeta and 13 Jbeta primers. Assay used: immunoSEQ multiplex PCR; TCRdb lists only in-frame clones, some missing. The sample lists over 100,000 clones, roughly 73% seen once, with roughly 0.87% in the top ten. CDR3 length: 15 amino acids. Germline lookup yields CDR1 SGHRS and CDR2 YFSETQ. V gave up 3 bases and J gave up 0 bases, with 11 bases separating them. Study outcomes and limitations: In a later analysis, HLA-associated TCR beta chains were more clonally expanded than equally common others. According to a later analysis, most TCR beta chains associated with CMV appeared HLA-restricted.

V usage is TRBV5-1 and J usage is TRBJ2-3; no reliable D call. Sequencing input: PBMCs. This clonotype was sampled from a young woman in good health and CMV-seronegative. The CDR3 reads CASSSTASSTDTQYF. The DNA of the CDR3 is TGCGCCAGCAGCTCAACAGCTTCTAGCACAGATACGCAGTATTTT.